The 12 T cell receptor beta chains given below trace back to one sample, sequenced in a study of OX40 agonist ivuxolimab in advanced cancers. Generated by immunoSEQ multiplex PCR, the TCRdb table keeps only in-frame clones and is missing some. The data hold more than 50,000 clones, with approximately 87% observed a single time. Sequenced here: CD4+ or CD8+ T cells sorted from blood, sampled in a trial of the OX40 agonist ivuxolimab. Every receptor here comes from an adult with an advanced solid tumor such as melanoma, head and neck, liver or kidney cancer.

This clone qualifies as medium-sized (0.01 to 0.1%). The CDR3 spells CASSSLSGTAGRKLFF. The CDR3 nucleotides read TGTGCCAGCAGCTCCCTCTCCGGGACGGCAGGAAGAAAACTGTTTTTT. The chain links TRBV7-2 to TRBJ1-4; maybe TRBD1 (5 bases). The germline V gene encodes CDR1 SGHTA and CDR2 FQGNSA. Trimming took off 4 bases at V and 10 bases at J, with 22 bases between the two ends. The CDR3 loop spans 16 amino acids.

The chain carries TRBV4-1 and TRBJ1-5, with TRBD1 as a possible D gene (6 bases). CDR3 length: 16 amino acids. The V end lost 1 base, the J end lost 0 bases, and 10 bases lay between the germline ends. Germline CDR1 MGHRA, CDR2 YSYEKL. The CDR3 DNA sequence: TGCGCCAGCAGCCAAGCAGCAGGGGATAGCAATCAGCCCCAGCATTTT. Its translation is CASSQAAGDSNQPQHF.

This rearrangement joins TRBV7-8 to TRBJ1-1; D uncertain. Trimming cost V 1 base and J 5 bases, with 2 bases left between them. Germline V gene data show CDR1 as SGHVS and CDR2 as FQNEAQ. This CDR3 has 11 amino acids. The CDR3 DNA reads as TGTGCCAGCAGCTTAGGAACTGAAGCTTTCTTT. It yields the protein CASSLGTEAFF.

V usage is TRBV5-4 and J usage is TRBJ1-1; no firm D call. CDR1 and CDR2 (germline): SGHNT, YYREEE (reference sequence). Trimming shortened V by 1 base and J by 2 bases, and 6 bases separated the two germline ends. The CDR3 is 13 amino acids. The CDR3 protein is CASSLRRNTEAFF. The CDR3 nucleotides read TGTGCCAGCAGCTTGAGGAGAAACACTGAAGCTTTCTTT.

The J gene is TRBJ2-3, the V gene TRBV18; D is perhaps TRBD2 (5 bases). V was shortened by 3 bases and J by 0 bases, with 10 bases between the two germline ends. Germline CDR1 and CDR2: KGHSH and LQKENI. The CDR3 contains 15 residues. The DNA of the CDR3 is TGTGCCAGCTCACCGCGAGGGTACAGCACAGATACGCAGTATTTT. Amino acids: CASSPRGYSTDTQYF. Together with reference TRBV18 and TRBJ2-3, the CDR3 gives the full variable domain: NAGVMQNPRHLVRRRGQEARLRCSPMKGHSHVYWYRQLPEEGLKFMVYLQKENIIDESGMPKERFSAEFPKEGPSILRIQQVVRGDSAAYFCASSPRGYSTDTQYFGPGTRLTVL.

The rearrangement joins TRBV2 to TRBJ1-2; the match to TRBD1 covers 8 bases. Germline CDR1 is SNHLY and CDR2 is FYNNEI. The length of the CDR3 is 16 residues. V dropped 4 bases and J dropped 4; count of bases not matched to a gene: 11. The CDR3: CASSGRTGSPSYGYTF. The CDR3 region has the DNA TGTGCCAGCAGTGGAAGGACAGGGTCCCCCTCCTATGGCTACACCTTC.

This chain connects TRBV10-1 to TRBJ1-5; D is unresolved. V lost 3 bases and J 8 bases, leaving 8 bases between the germline ends. The germline V gene encodes CDR1 WNHNN and CDR2 SYGVQD (reference sequence). This CDR3 spans 12 amino acids. The CDR3: CASSDAEEPQHF. Written as DNA, the CDR3 is TGCGCCAGCAGTGATGCAGAGGAGCCCCAGCATTTT.

The chain carries TRBV18 and TRBJ1-3; D is unclear. The germline gives CDR1 KGHSH, CDR2 LQKENI. This CDR3 region has 16 residues. V dropped 0 bases and J dropped 3 bases, with 12 bases sitting between them. CDR3 DNA: TGTGCCAGCTCACCACCCTTTAACTCAGGTGGAAACACCATATATTTT. Protein: CASSPPFNSGGNTIYF.

A note on this clone: The germline gene is not matched at one end of the junction; a read error may be the cause. The J gene is TRBJ1-2, the V gene TRBV19, with D hard to call. The CDR3 length is 12 residues. Germline CDR1 LNHDA, CDR2 SQIVND (reference sequence). In DNA, the CDR3 is TGTGCCAGTACACGGTCCAGTGATGGGATAGCCTTC. Protein sequence: CASTRSSDGIAF.

V gene TRBV7-8 combines with J gene TRBJ1-3, with 7 bases lining up with TRBD1. Germline CDR1 reads SGHVS; CDR2 reads FQNEAQ. The CDR3 extends over 21 amino acids. The V segment lost 4 bases and the J segment 0 bases; nucleotides outside the gene matches: 21. Here the CDR3 DNA reads TGTGCCAGCAGCTCCCCCCGGACAGGTCTAAATTGGGCCCACTCTGGAAACACCATATATTTT. The encoded protein is CASSSPRTGLNWAHSGNTIYF.

The chain employs TRBV15 and TRBJ1-4; the D is unclear. CDR3 size: 15 residues. Germline CDR1 reads LNHNV; CDR2 reads YYDKDF (reference sequence). Trimming removed 0 bases from V and 4 bases from J, with 9 bases in between. CDR3 loop: CATSRDVQNNEKLFF. In nucleotides, the CDR3 is TGTGCCACCAGCAGAGACGTGCAGAATAATGAAAAACTGTTTTTT.

The V call is TRBV5-1, the J call TRBJ2-3; 10 nucleotides match TRBD1. The ends lost 3 bases at V and 4 bases at J; junction bases unmatched: 5. This CDR3 has 15 residues. The germline V gene encodes CDR1 SGHRS and CDR2 YFSETQ. CDR3 protein: CASSYRQGAADTQYF. CDR3 DNA: TGCGCCAGCAGCTACCGACAGGGGGCGGCAGATACGCAGTATTTT.